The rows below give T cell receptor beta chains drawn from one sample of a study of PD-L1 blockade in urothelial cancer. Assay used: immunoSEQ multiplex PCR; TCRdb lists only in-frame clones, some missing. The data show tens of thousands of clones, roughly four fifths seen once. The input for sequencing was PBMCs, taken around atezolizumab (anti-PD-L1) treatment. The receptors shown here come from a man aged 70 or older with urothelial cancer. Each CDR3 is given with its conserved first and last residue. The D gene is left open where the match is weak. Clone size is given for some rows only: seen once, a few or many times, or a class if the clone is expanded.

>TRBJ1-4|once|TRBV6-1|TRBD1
CASSEQQGGVREKLFF
TGTGCCAGCAGTGAACAACAGGGGGGTGTTCGGGAAAAACTGTTTTTT
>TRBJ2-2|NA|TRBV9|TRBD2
CASSVVAGGPTGELFF
TGTGCCAGCAGCGTAGTGGCGGGGGGGCCCACCGGGGAGCTGTTTTTT
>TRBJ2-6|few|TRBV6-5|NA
CASSSDRFGANVLTF
TGTGCCAGCAGTTCCGACAGATTTGGGGCCAACGTCCTGACTTTC
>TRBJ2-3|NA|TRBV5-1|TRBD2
CASSLGTSGRGDTQYF
TGCGCCAGCAGCTTGGGGACTAGCGGGAGAGGTGATACGCAGTATTTT
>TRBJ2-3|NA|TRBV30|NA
CAWSVKGRSDTQYF
TGTGCCTGGAGTGTCAAGGGGCGTTCCGATACGCAGTATTTT
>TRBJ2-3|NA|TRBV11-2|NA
CASSSGSGTQYF
TGTGCCAGCAGCTCTGGGTCGGGTACGCAGTATTTT
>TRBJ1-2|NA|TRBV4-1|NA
CASSQEWRGRREAYGYTF
TGCGCCAGCAGCCAAGAATGGCGAGGCCGCCGAGAGGCCTATGGCTACACCTTC
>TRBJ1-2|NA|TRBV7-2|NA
CASSLRGEYGYTF
TGTGCCAGCAGCTTACGGGGGGAGTATGGCTACACCTTC
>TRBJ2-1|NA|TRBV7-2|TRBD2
CASSSRRGAGHNEQFF
TGTGCCAGCAGCTCACGGCGGGGGGCCGGGCACAATGAGCAGTTCTTC
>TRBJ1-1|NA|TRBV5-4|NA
CASRRGLLNTEAFF
TGTGCCAGCAGGCGCGGACTGTTGAACACTGAAGCTTTCTTT
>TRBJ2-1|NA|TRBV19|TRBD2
CASSPSSGRTYNEQFF
TGTGCCAGTAGTCCTTCTAGCGGGAGGACATACAATGAGCAGTTCTTC
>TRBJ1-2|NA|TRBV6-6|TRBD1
CASIRTGRDGYTF
TGTGCCAGCATCCGGACAGGGCGTGATGGCTACACCTTC
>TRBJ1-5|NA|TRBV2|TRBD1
CASSPDRGNQPQHF
TGTGCCAGCAGTCCGGACAGGGGGAATCAGCCCCAGCATTTT
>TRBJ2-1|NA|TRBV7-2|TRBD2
CASSRDLAGSNEQFF
TGTGCCAGCAGCCGGGACTTAGCGGGGTCCAATGAGCAGTTCTTC
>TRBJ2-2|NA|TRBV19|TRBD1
CASSTTGVHTGELFF
TGTGCCAGTAGTACAACAGGGGTACACACCGGGGAGCTGTTTTTT
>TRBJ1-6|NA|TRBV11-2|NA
CASSLSTRGSGSPLHF
TGTGCCAGCAGCTTATCCACCAGGGGAAGTGGTTCACCCCTCCACTTT
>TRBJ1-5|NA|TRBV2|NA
CASSAARGGYSNQPQHF
TGTGCCAGCAGTGCAGCCCGGGGGGGGTATAGCAATCAGCCCCAGCATTTT
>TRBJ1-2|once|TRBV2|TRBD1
CASSETGSYGYTF
TGTGCCAGCAGTGAGACAGGGAGCTATGGCTACACCTTC
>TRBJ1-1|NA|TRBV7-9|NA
CASSAIDGRGEAFF
TGTGCCAGCAGCGCAATTGACGGGAGGGGTGAAGCTTTCTTT
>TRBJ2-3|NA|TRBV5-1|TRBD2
CASSPRGSGRSDTQYF
TGCGCCAGCAGCCCCCGGGGTAGCGGGAGATCAGATACGCAGTATTTT
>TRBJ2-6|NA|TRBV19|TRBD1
CASKDRVGGANVLTF
TGTGCCAGTAAGGACAGGGTGGGGGGGGCCAACGTCCTGACTTTC
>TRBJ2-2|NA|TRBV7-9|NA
CASSSISTRTGELFF
TGTGCCAGCAGCTCGATTTCTACGCGGACCGGGGAGCTGTTTTTT
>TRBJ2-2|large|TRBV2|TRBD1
CASSGGTGVTGELFF
TGTGCCAGCAGTGGCGGGACAGGTGTCACCGGGGAGCTGTTTTTT
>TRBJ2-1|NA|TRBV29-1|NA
CSALDPGSPNEQFF
TGCAGCGCTCTTGATCCCGGGAGCCCCAATGAGCAGTTCTTC
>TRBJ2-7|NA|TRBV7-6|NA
CASSSTAFKGEQYF
TGTGCCAGCAGCTCGACAGCTTTCAAGGGCGAGCAGTACTTC
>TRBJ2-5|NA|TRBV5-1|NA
CASSFSPQETQYF
TGCGCCAGCAGCTTTAGCCCACAAGAGACCCAGTACTTC
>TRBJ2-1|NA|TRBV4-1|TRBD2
CASSQETSGGLNEQFF
TGCGCCAGCAGCCAAGAGACTAGCGGGGGCCTAAATGAGCAGTTCTTC
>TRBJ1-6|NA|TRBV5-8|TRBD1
CASSYRDRNNSPLHF
TGTGCCAGCAGCTACCGGGACAGAAATAATTCACCCCTCCACTTT
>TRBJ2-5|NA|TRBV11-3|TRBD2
CASSYHVFRDYDQETQYF
TGTGCCAGCAGCTATCACGTCTTCCGGGACTACGACCAAGAGACCCAGTACTTC
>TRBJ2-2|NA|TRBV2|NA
CATLGTSNTGELFF
TGTGCCACCCTCGGGACTTCCAACACCGGGGAGCTGTTTTTT
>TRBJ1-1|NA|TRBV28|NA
CATTGFTEAFF
TGTGCCACTACAGGGTTCACTGAAGCTTTCTTT
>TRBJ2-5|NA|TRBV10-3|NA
CAISAGETQYF
TGTGCCATCAGTGCGGGAGAGACCCAGTACTTC
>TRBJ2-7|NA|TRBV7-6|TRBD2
CASSLGGLAGSSYEQYF
TGTGCCAGCAGCTTAGGGGGACTAGCGGGAAGCTCCTACGAGCAGTACTTC
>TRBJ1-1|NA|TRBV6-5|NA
CASSYSRNTEAFF
TGTGCCAGCAGTTACTCGCGGAACACTGAAGCTTTCTTT
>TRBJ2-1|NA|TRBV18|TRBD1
CASSSGQGSNEQFF
TGTGCCAGCTCATCGGGACAGGGGAGTAATGAGCAGTTCTTC
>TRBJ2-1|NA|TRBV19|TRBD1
CASSKTGGLDEQFF
TGTGCCAGTAGTAAGACAGGGGGACTTGACGAGCAGTTCTTC
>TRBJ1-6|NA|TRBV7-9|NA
CASSSVGRSEYNSPLHF
TGTGCCAGCAGCTCCGTGGGGCGCAGTGAATATAATTCACCCCTCCACTTT
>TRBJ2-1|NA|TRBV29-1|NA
CSVSQNNEQFF
TGCAGCGTTAGTCAGAACAATGAGCAGTTCTTC
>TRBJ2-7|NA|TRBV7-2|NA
CASSSRDFYEQYF
TGTGCCAGCAGCTCCCGGGATTTCTACGAGCAGTACTTC
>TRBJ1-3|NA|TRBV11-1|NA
CASSLQGSVAGNTIYF
TGTGCCAGCAGCTTACAGGGATCAGTCGCTGGAAACACCATATATTTT
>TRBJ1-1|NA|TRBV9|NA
CASSVGGGGEWSTEAFF
TGTGCCAGCAGCGTAGGGGGTGGTGGGGAGTGGTCCACTGAAGCTTTCTTT
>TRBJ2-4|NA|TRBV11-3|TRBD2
CASSLVSGTDIQYF
TGTGCCAGCAGCTTAGTTAGCGGGACGGACATTCAGTACTTC
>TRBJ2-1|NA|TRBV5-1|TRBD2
CASSVEGLAAYNEQFF
TGCGCCAGCAGCGTGGAGGGACTAGCGGCCTACAATGAGCAGTTCTTC
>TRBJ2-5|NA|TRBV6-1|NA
CASSERGFGTQYF
TGTGCCAGCAGTGAAAGGGGGTTTGGGACCCAGTACTTC
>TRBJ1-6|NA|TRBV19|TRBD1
CASSIDWDRGNSPLHF
TGTGCCAGTAGTATAGACTGGGACAGGGGCAATTCACCCCTCCACTTT
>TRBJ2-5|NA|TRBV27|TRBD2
CASSLGPELAEETQYF
TGTGCCAGCAGTTTAGGCCCGGAACTAGCGGAAGAGACCCAGTACTTC
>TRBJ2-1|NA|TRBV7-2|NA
CASSLLNQLEQFF
TGTGCCAGCAGCTTGCTGAACCAGTTAGAGCAGTTCTTC
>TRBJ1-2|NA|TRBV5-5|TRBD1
CASSVTGAGYGYTF
TGTGCCAGCAGCGTCACAGGGGCCGGCTATGGCTACACCTTC
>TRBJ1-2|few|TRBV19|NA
CASSIPGGQGYTF
TGTGCCAGTAGTATTCCGGGGGGCCAAGGCTACACCTTC